The 2 T cell receptor beta chains given below trace back to one sample, sequenced in a study of blood T cells in healthy people across ages. A J-beta primer mix and a sample-barcoded 5' primer were used in a second PCR of roughly 6 to 12 cycles. TCRdb re-called the 5' RACE reads through MiXCR, storing one row per CDR3 protein. The table has 700,000 or so distinct CDR3 sequences, about 43% seen once. The sequenced sample was blood. These receptors all come from an elderly man in good health.

The chain links TRBV20-1 to TRBJ2-5; the D gene could be TRBD1 or TRBD2 (5 bases each). CDR1 is DFQATT, CDR2 SNEGSKA, per germline (reference sequence). V gave up 5 bases and J gave up 1 base, with 11 bases separating them. This CDR3 contains 13 residues. The CDR3 coding sequence is TGCAGTGCTGCTCCGGGGCTCCAAGAGACCCAGTACTTC. Translated, it gives CSAAPGLQETQYF.

The chain links TRBV6-2 or TRBV6-3 to TRBJ2-2, with 7 bases identical to TRBD1. Germline V lookup: CDR1 MNHEY, CDR2 SVGEGT. With V trimmed by 8 bases and J by 1 base, 7 bases remained unmatched. The CDR3 sequence is 15 residues long. For the CDR3, the DNA is TGTGCCAGCCAATGGTACAGGGGGAACACCGGGGAGCTGTTTTTT. Residues: CASQWYRGNTGELFF.